This T cell receptor beta chain was identified during a study of CD8 T cells in Susac syndrome. Findings and limits, study-wide: It was acknowledged by the study that relatively few individuals were included in its TCR sequencing and HLA analysis.

Trimming stripped 2 bases from V and 6 bases from J, with 12 bases between. Germline loops: CDR1 LGHNT, CDR2 FRNRAP. The CDR3 extends over 14 amino acids. Regarding this clonotype: The antigen remains unidentified.

The authors carried out high-throughput sequencing of TCR beta. They applied it to CD8+ and CD4+ T cells obtained from blood. Random hexamers primed reverse transcription of about 0.5 to 1 ug RNA. Amplification of the TCR beta CDR3 was carried out by immunoSEQ multiplex PCR, which spanned a total of 54 Vbeta and 13 Jbeta segments. TCRdb itself ran the immunoSEQ multiplex PCR reads through MiXCR, one entry per CDR3 protein. The table records around 150,000 distinct CDR3 sequences, roughly 95% of them present only once. The V and J genes are TRBV12-5 and TRBJ2-3; the D is unclear. The clonotype was recovered from a human donor with multiple sclerosis. The sample taken for sequencing was CD4+ T cells from PBMCs. The CDR3 region has the DNA TGTGCTAGTGGTTTGAAGCCCAACCATGATACGCAGTATTTT. It codes for CASGLKPNHDTQYF.